These 20 T cell receptor beta chains share one sample of origin, sequenced in a study of tumor-infiltrating lymphocytes in primary liver carcinoma. Reverse transcription of roughly 470 ng total RNA with a constant-region primer produced TCR beta cDNA. Sequencing libraries for TCR beta derived from three nested multiplex PCR rounds that used slightly modified ARM-PCR. Each of the first two PCR rounds ran approximately 9 cycles with TRBV1-TRBV30 forward and C-beta reverse primers. In TCRdb, the multiplex PCR reads were re-called with MiXCR into one record per CDR3 protein. The table includes about 78,000 distinct CDR3 sequences, 70% to 75% detected once. Investigators took RNA and DNA out together from 20-30 mg of unsorted bulk tissue. Material: liver tumor tissue from sampling region 4. Subset here: tumor region T4, right-lateral pole. The receptors were gathered from a woman aged 55-70 years with primary liver carcinoma and hepatitis B virus infection.

With regard to this clonotype: One end of the junction is discordant with germline, which a read error may explain. V and J are TRBV6-6 and TRBJ1-1, with a tentative D call TRBD1 (5 bases). CDR3 length equals 12 residues. Germline V gene data show CDR1 as MNHNY and CDR2 as SVGAGI (reference sequence). CDR3 nucleotides: TGTGACAGCCGTTATGTAGGGGCCGAAGCTTTCTTT. Amino acid sequence: CDSRYVGAEAFF.

As concerns this clonotype: A read error may produce the germline difference seen at one junction end. V is TRBV6-5 and J is TRBJ1-2; 7 bases line up with TRBD1. CDR1 is MNHEY, CDR2 SVGAGI, per germline. CDR3 length equals 14 residues. In nucleotides, the CDR3 is TGTGCCAACAGCGACCTCGACAGGGCCTATGGCTACACATTC. Translated: CANSDLDRAYGYTF.

As for this clonotype: At one end the junction does not follow the germline gene, possibly because of a read error. The J gene is TRBJ1-1, the V gene TRBV11-2; D not certain. CDR1 is SGHAT, CDR2 FQNNGV, per germline. The length of the CDR3 is 13 residues. The CDR3: CASNLGLNTKAFF. In DNA form, the CDR3 reads TGTGCCAGCAACCTCGGGTTGAACACTAAAGCTTTCTTT.

The chain has TRBV4-1 and TRBJ2-3, with 7 bases aligning to TRBD2. The ends lost 2 bases at V and 0 bases at J; junction bases unmatched: 5. In germline, CDR1 is MGHRA, CDR2 YSYEKL. This CDR3 contains 16 residues. CDR3 sequence reads: CASSQRLAVSTDTQYF. The CDR3 DNA follows: TGCGCCAGCAGCCAACGTCTAGCGGTTAGCACAGATACGCAGTATTTT.

As for this clonotype: The junction differs from germline at one of its ends, possibly a read error. The chain is built from TRBV29-1 and TRBJ1-1, with D uncertain. This CDR3 is 10 amino acids long. The germline CDR1 and CDR2 sequences are SQVTM and ANQGSEA. The CDR3: CSADTTEPYF. The CDR3 DNA reads as TGCAGCGCCGACACCACTGAACCTTACTTT.

The genes are TRBV11-2 and TRBJ2-7; the match to TRBD1 covers 9 bases. This CDR3 comprises 14 residues. CDR1 SGHAT and CDR2 FQNNGV come from the germline V gene. V lost 9 bases and J lost 5; bases outside the gene matches: 11. The CDR3 sequence: CASSRDRAGHEQYF. CDR3 sequence (DNA): TGTGCCAGTAGCCGGGACAGGGCAGGGCACGAGCAGTACTTC.

This clonotype has only one observation. One junction end does not reproduce the germline sequence, and a read error may be involved. This sequence joins TRBV18 and TRBJ2-5; 7 nucleotides line up with TRBD1. Germline CDR1 and CDR2: KGHSH and LQKENI. The CDR3 runs 16 residues. The CDR3 spells CGSSPRTGAAQETQYF. The CDR3 nucleotides are TGTGGCAGCTCACCGCGGACAGGAGCAGCTCAAGAGACCCAGTACTTC.

This clonotype was observed a few times. The junction and the germline gene differ at one end; a read error may be behind it. The chain has TRBV7-9 and TRBJ2-1; D remains unclear. This CDR3 is built from 15 residues. Germline V lookup: CDR1 SEHNR, CDR2 FQNEAQ (reference sequence). The CDR3 DNA reads TGTGCCAGCAGCTTACTAGGGTCGGACGACAATGATCAGTTCTTC. Its translation is CASSLLGSDDNDQFF.

Details on this clonotype: Lacking the conserved final phenylalanine or tryptophan, this CDR3 likely reflects a read error. This sequence joins TRBV4-2 and TRBJ2-5, with 9 bases that match TRBD2. The V segment lost 2 bases and the J segment 5 bases; nucleotides outside the gene matches: 6. CDR1 is LGHNA, CDR2 YNFKEQ, per germline. This CDR3 has 15 residues. CDR3 residues: CASSQTTSGQETQYL. Here the CDR3 DNA reads TGTGCCAGCAGCCAAACGACTAGCGGACAGGAGACCCAGTACCTC.

On this clonotype itself: The junction differs from germline at one of its ends, possibly a read error. J is TRBJ2-4 and V is TRBV6-5; 7 positions agree with TRBD1. The CDR3 covers 16 residues. Per germline, CDR1 MNHEY and CDR2 SVGAGI. The CDR3 bases are TGTGCCTGCAGCCAAAATCGGGACAGAGTCCCAAACATTCAGTACTTC. It codes for CACSQNRDRVPNIQYF.

As for this clonotype: One junction end does not reproduce the germline sequence, and a read error may be involved. The rearrangement joins TRBV30 to TRBJ2-3; D possibly corresponds to TRBD2 (6 bases). Germline V gene lookup returns CDR1 GTSNPN and CDR2 SVGIG (reference sequence). This CDR3 comprises 13 residues. CDR3 DNA sequence: TGCGCCTGGAGTGCAACTAGCAGGGATACGCAGTATTTT. This translates into CAWSATSRDTQYF.

The table lists this clonotype with a few counts. A much larger clonotype is one base distant, so this may be a read error. The chain is built from TRBV14 and TRBJ2-5; D is uncertain. CDR3 length: 12 residues. V shed 7 bases and J shed 5 bases, with 11 bases lying between them. CDR1 SGHDN and CDR2 FVKESK come from the germline V gene. CDR3 in amino acids: CASNLRPETQYF. In DNA form, the CDR3 reads TGTGCCAGCAACTTACGGCCGGAGACCCAGTACTTC. The whole variable domain, remainder taken from reference TRBV14 and TRBJ2-5, is EAGVTQFPSHSVIEKGQTVTLRCDPISGHDNLYWYRRVMGKEIKFLLHFVKESKQDESGMPNNRFLAERTGGTYSTLKVQPAELEDSGVYFCASNLRPETQYFGPGTRLLVL.

Comments on this clonotype: A read error is possible here, since a much larger clone lies one base away. The gene calls are TRBV7-9 and TRBJ2-7, with D perhaps TRBD1 (8 bases). V lost 1 base to trimming and J lost 9 bases, with 13 bases between them. The germline V gene encodes CDR1 SEHNR and CDR2 FQNEAQ (reference sequence). The length of the CDR3 is 13 residues. This CDR3 reads CASSLDTGGVQYF. DNA of the CDR3: TGTGCCAGCAGCTTAGACACAGGGGGGGTGCAGTACTTC.

The table lists this clonotype with a count of one. No conserved phenylalanine or tryptophan is present at the end of the CDR3, so a read error is the likely explanation. The chain has TRBV10-3 and TRBJ2-5; 8 bases are shared with TRBD2. CDR1 ENHRY and CDR2 SYGVKD come from the germline V gene. V lost 6 bases, J lost 5 bases, and 8 bases stayed unmatched. This CDR3 spans 14 amino acids. The CDR3, as DNA: TGTGCCATCAGCCTTAGCGGGAAGGGTGAGACCCAGTACCTA. Translated: CAISLSGKGETQYL.

CDR3: CASPSRGYGYTF. CDR3 coding DNA: TGTGCCAGTCCCTCGAGGGGTTATGGCTACACCTTC. This chain connects TRBV11-2 to TRBJ1-2; a possible D gene is TRBD1 (5 bases). The germline V gene encodes CDR1 SGHAT and CDR2 FQNNGV. This CDR3 has 12 residues. The ends were cut back, 9 bases at V and 5 bases at J, with 13 bases in the middle. Full variable domain (remainder filled in from reference TRBV11-2 and TRBJ1-2): EAGVAQSPRYKIIEKRQSVAFWCNPISGHATLYWYQQILGQGPKLLIQFQNNGVVDDSQLPKDRFSAERLKGVDSTLKIQPAKLEDSAVYLCASPSRGYGYTFGSGTRLTVV.

As concerns this clonotype: The CDR3 end shows no conserved phenylalanine or tryptophan, and so a read error is likely. The chain joins TRBV12-3 or TRBV12-4 to TRBJ2-1, with 9 bases identical to TRBD2. The CDR3 covers 15 residues. CDR3 sequence (DNA): TGTGCCAGCAGCGGTGGACTAGCGTGCTACAATCAGCAGTTCCTC. Its protein product is CASSGGLACYNQQFL.

Ten or more counts support this clonotype. The chain joins TRBV6-5 to TRBJ2-2, with D perhaps assigned TRBD1 or TRBD2 (6 bases each). The CDR3 spans 15 residues. Germline lookup yields CDR1 MNHEY and CDR2 SVGAGI. V lost 2 bases to trimming and J lost 5 bases, with 12 bases between them. For the CDR3, the DNA is TGTGCCAGCAGTTACGGGGGGCATGGGACCGGGGAGCTGTTTTTT. Amino acid sequence: CASSYGGHGTGELFF.

This chain uses TRBV1 with TRBJ1-1; the table's D call of TRBD1 was not tested on the DNA. TRBV1 is noted as a pseudogene. The CDR3 consists of 15 residues. The CDR3 DNA reads as TGCACCAACTGCCAATCCCTTCAGGGGACCACTGAAGCTTTCTTT. It specifies CTNCQSLQGTTEAFF.

Concerning this clonotype itself: A junction end diverges from the germline sequence, so it may reflect a read error. The gene calls are TRBV4-1 and TRBJ1-1; no firm D call. The germline V gene has CDR1 MGHRA and CDR2 YSYEKL. This CDR3 has 16 residues. CDR3 in amino acids: CASTQDCRPLDTEAFF. Written as DNA, the CDR3 is TGCGCCAGCACCCAAGATTGCAGGCCCCTGGACACTGAAGCTTTCTTT.

Notes on this clonotype: One junction end does not reproduce the germline sequence, and a read error may be involved. The chain uses TRBV12-3 or TRBV12-4 and TRBJ1-5; 9 bases agree with TRBD1. The CDR3 is 15 amino acids. CDR3 DNA: TGTGCCAGCAGTTCACAGGGGGCGCGGTGGGAGCCCCAACATTTT. It translates to CASSSQGARWEPQHF.